Sequencing of this TCR beta chain was carried out in a study of cytomegalovirus exposure and HLA in healthy donors. The V gene's germline CDR1 is MNHNY and CDR2 SVGAGI (reference sequence). This CDR3 has 15 residues. V shed 2 bases and J 6 bases; nucleotides not matched to a gene: 3. Use of 60 Vbeta and 13 Jbeta primers characterized the PCR. TCRdb keeps only in-frame clones here, not all; method: immunoSEQ multiplex PCR. The top ten hold approximately 1.2% of the sample, which has roughly 180,000 clones, 65% to 85% seen once. Study-wide results and caveats: Cytomegalovirus association was assigned to around 150 TCR beta chains. In a later analysis, an Asian-associated ancestry cluster reportedly showed fewer N-insertions than the roughly 730-donor mean. There were several of the most significant clusters that appeared linked to common viral pathogens in a later analysis.

About this clone: Its matching antigen is unknown.

The material sequenced was PBMCs. This chain uses TRBV6-6 with TRBJ2-1; 11 bases match TRBD1. The TCR was taken from a boy between 2 and 10 years old in good health and CMV-seronegative. CDR3 sequence reads: CASSYGGTGGNEQFF. CDR3 sequence (DNA): TGTGCCAGCAGTTACGGCGGGACAGGGGGCAATGAGCAGTTCTTC.